This entry lists 5 T cell receptor beta chains sequenced from one sample in a study of OX40 agonist ivuxolimab in advanced cancers. Assay: immunoSEQ multiplex PCR; the TCRdb copy retains only in-frame clones and omits some. Here the sample spans 55,000 to 80,000 clones, about four fifths being singletons. Sequenced material: CD4+ or CD8+ T cells sorted from blood, taken in a trial of the OX40 agonist ivuxolimab. The source of these receptors is an adult with an advanced solid tumor such as melanoma, head and neck, liver or kidney cancer.

The genes are TRBV19 and TRBJ1-2; 9 nucleotides match TRBD1. CDR1 and CDR2 (germline): LNHDA, SQIVND (reference sequence). There are 14 residues in the CDR3. J gave up 5 bases and V 5 bases, and 6 bases lay outside the gene matches. Here the CDR3 DNA reads TGTGCCAGTAGTGAACAGGGGGCGCGGTATGGCTACACCTTC. Residues: CASSEQGARYGYTF. The complete variable domain, with remaining parts taken from reference TRBV19 and TRBJ1-2, reads DGGITQSPKYLFRKEGQNVTLSCEQNLNHDAMYWYRQDPGQGLRLIYYSQIVNDFQKGDIAEGYSVSREKKESFPLTVTSAQKNPTAFYLCASSEQGARYGYTFGSGTRLTVV.

The chain employs TRBV6-1 and TRBJ1-2; no firm D call. The CDR3 has 14 amino acids. Trimming stripped 7 bases from V and 2 bases from J, with 14 bases between. From germline, CDR1 is MNHNS and CDR2 SASEGT. CDR3 sequence: CASIVPGINYGYTF. The CDR3 DNA follows: TGTGCCAGCATTGTACCGGGGATCAACTATGGCTACACCTTC.

The rearrangement links TRBV6-1 to TRBJ1-1; D is unclear. V was pared by 2 bases and J by 1 base, with 8 bases between. The CDR3 has 14 residues. From germline, CDR1 is MNHNS and CDR2 SASEGT. The CDR3 region has the DNA TGTGCCAGCAGTGAAAATTGGGGGAACACTGAAGCTTTCTTT. This gives the protein CASSENWGNTEAFF.

This rearrangement joins TRBV5-6 to TRBJ1-2; the D gene is possibly TRBD1 (5 bases). The length of the CDR3 is 13 residues. The germline V gene has CDR1 SGHDT and CDR2 YYEEEE. V shed 1 base and J shed 4 bases, with 8 bases lying between them. The chain's CDR3 is CASSLRQIYGYTF. Here the CDR3 DNA reads TGTGCCAGCAGCTTGAGACAGATCTATGGCTACACCTTC.

The chain employs TRBV6-5 and TRBJ2-7; D remains ambiguous. Trimming stripped 6 bases from V and 1 base from J, with 13 bases between. CDR1 MNHEY and CDR2 SVGAGI come from the germline V gene. CDR3 length: 14 amino acids. CDR3 nucleotides: TGTGCCAGCAGCCGAGGTGGGTTATCCTACGAGCAGTACTTC. Protein: CASSRGGLSYEQYF.